This is a list of T cell receptor beta chains from one sample in a study of blood T cell repertoires in COVID-19. Clones were read by immunoSEQ multiplex PCR, and TCRdb kept only the in-frame ones, dropping some. The sample lists about 120,000 clones, more than 80% seen once, with 10% in the top ten. Material for sequencing was peripheral blood. The source is a human donor in a cohort sampled during active COVID-19. The CDR3 runs from the conserved cysteine through the conserved F or W. The D gene is left open where the match is weak. A row's size may be missing; if present it is once, few, many or a size class.

D	V	J	size	length	DNA	CDR3
TRBD2	TRBV5-6	TRBJ2-7	once	16	TGTGCCAGCAGCTTTGATGCTAGCGGGAGGGCTAACGAGCAGTACTTC	CASSFDASGRANEQYF
.	TRBV18	TRBJ1-1	.	15	TGTGCCAGCTCACCACCGAAGGGGCCGAACACTGAAGCTTTCTTT	CASSPPKGPNTEAFF
TRBD2	TRBV19	TRBJ2-2	.	16	TGTGCCAGTAGTATGGGAGCGGGAGGTAGGACCGGGGAGCTGTTTTTT	CASSMGAGGRTGELFF
TRBD2	TRBV5-1	TRBJ2-3	.	16	TGCGCCAGCAGCTTGGTAGTTAGCGGGATGCCGGATACGCAGTATTTT	CASSLVVSGMPDTQYF
TRBD2	TRBV5-1	TRBJ2-3	.	17	TGCGCCAGCAGCCCGGGACTAGCAGTTCCTAGCACAGATACGCAGTATTTT	CASSPGLAVPSTDTQYF
.	TRBV4-3	TRBJ2-3	.	13	TGCGCCAGCAGCCAAGAACCGGCAGATACGCAGTATTTT	CASSQEPADTQYF
.	TRBV7-8	TRBJ1-6	.	14	TGTGCCAGCAGCCGGACAGTGATTAATTCACCCCTCCACTTT	CASSRTVINSPLHF
.	TRBV5-8	TRBJ2-7	.	16	TGTGCCAGCAGCTTGCAGCTCGGACAGGGAGGGTACGAGCAGTACTTC	CASSLQLGQGGYEQYF
TRBD1	TRBV19	TRBJ1-2	once	15	TGTGCCAGTAGTATATCTGGGACAGGGGGCTCTGGCTACACCTTC	CASSISGTGGSGYTF
.	TRBV18	TRBJ1-4	few	15	TGTGCCAGCTCACCCCTGACAGGAGATAATGAAAAACTGTTTTTT	CASSPLTGDNEKLFF
.	TRBV24-1	TRBJ1-1	.	13	TGTGCCACCAGAGGGGCACGGAACACTGAAGCTTTCTTT	CATRGARNTEAFF
.	TRBV30	TRBJ2-6	.	18	TGTGCCTGGAGTTCCAAGGGACAAAAGTTCTCTGGGGCCAACGTCCTGACTTTC	CAWSSKGQKFSGANVLTF
TRBD2	TRBV3-1/TRBV3-2	TRBJ2-7	.	16	TGTGCCAGCAGCCGAGATCCGGGACTAGCGGGATACGAGCAGTACTTC	CASSRDPGLAGYEQYF
.	TRBV12-3/TRBV12-4	TRBJ1-5	once	13	TGTGCCAGCAGTTTTTCCCGAGATCAGCCCCAGCATTTT	CASSFSRDQPQHF
.	TRBV23-1	TRBJ2-5	.	14	TGCGCCAGCCCTCCGGGAAGAACTAGGGAGACCCAGTACTTC	CASPPGRTRETQYF
.	TRBV20-1	TRBJ2-4	once	17	TGCAGTGCTAGTGCAGGTGGACAGAAACTAGCCAAAAACATTCAGTACTTC	CSASAGGQKLAKNIQYF
.	TRBV4-3	TRBJ1-4	.	18	TGCGCCAGCAGCCAAGATGGAGGGTGGGGTTCGCCTAATGAAAAACTGTTTTTT	CASSQDGGWGSPNEKLFF
TRBD1	TRBV4-1	TRBJ1-6	.	13	TGCGCCAGCAGCCAGGACAGGCCCTCACCCCTCCACTTT	CASSQDRPSPLHF
TRBD1	TRBV6-2/TRBV6-3	TRBJ2-6	.	19	TGTGCCAGCAGTTATGACAGGGGGCGGATTGGATCTGGGGCCAACGTCCTGACTTTC	CASSYDRGRIGSGANVLTF
TRBD1	TRBV6-5	TRBJ1-5	.	15	TGTGCCAGCAGTCACAGGGGAGCTAGCAATCAGCCCCAGCATTTT	CASSHRGASNQPQHF
TRBD2	TRBV19	TRBJ2-1	.	15	TGTGCCAGTAGCTTAGAGACTAGCGGGATTAATGAGCAGTTCTTC	CASSLETSGINEQFF
.	TRBV2	TRBJ1-2	once	15	TGTGCCAGCAGTGAAGAGGGCAGGGGCAGCTATGGCTACACCTTC	CASSEEGRGSYGYTF
.	TRBV5-8	TRBJ1-2	.	11	TGTGCCACCTCAGGAGGGTTGGGCTACACCTTC	CATSGGLGYTF
.	TRBV4-2	TRBJ1-5	.	16	TGTGCCAGCAGCCATCCCCGACATGTGTTTTTTCAGCCCCAGCATTTT	CASSHPRHVFFQPQHF
TRBD2	TRBV7-3	TRBJ2-3	.	15	TGTGCCAGCAGCTTAATTCTAGCGGGGGGAGATACGCAGTATTTT	CASSLILAGGDTQYF
.	TRBV24-1	TRBJ1-2	.	13	TGTGCCACCAGTGATAACAGGGTTGGCGGCTACACCTTC	CATSDNRVGGYTF